A single sample is the source of the 18 T cell receptor beta chains below, sequenced in a study of radiotherapy plus CTLA-4 blockade in lung cancer. Here immunoSEQ multiplex PCR was the method, and the copy in TCRdb shows in-frame clones only, minus some. This table holds some 35,000 clones, more than 70% found once. Sequences were derived from peripheral blood, sampled from a patient treated with radiotherapy plus ipilimumab. The receptors were sampled from a human donor with non-small cell lung cancer who had stable disease on radiotherapy plus ipilimumab.

The chain links TRBV28 to TRBJ1-1; TRBD1 matches at 11 bases. Germline loops: CDR1 MDHEN, CDR2 SYDVKM. After removal of 4 bases from V and 6 bases from J, the junction contained 4 bases not matched to a gene. This CDR3 is 14 amino acids long. The CDR3 sequence is CASSSGQGVAEAFF. The CDR3 bases are TGTGCCAGCAGTTCGGGACAGGGGGTCGCTGAAGCTTTCTTT.

The rearrangement links TRBV27 to TRBJ1-6; 8 positions agree with TRBD1. The V and J ends lost 6 bases and 8 bases, in that order; junction bases with no gene match: 9. The CDR3 contains 15 residues. Germline V gives CDR1 MNHEY, CDR2 SMNVEV (reference sequence). The CDR3 loop reads CASRVGQGAHSPLHF. In nucleotides, the CDR3 is TGTGCCAGCAGAGTGGGGCAGGGGGCGCATTCACCCCTCCACTTT.

The V call is TRBV9, the J call TRBJ2-2; D may be TRBD1 (6 bases). The CDR3 is made up of 14 amino acids. Trimming cost V 7 bases and J 2 bases, with 12 bases left between them. Germline CDR1 and CDR2: SGDLS and YYNGEE. In DNA, the CDR3 is TGTGCCAGCCAGGGGCTAAGCAACACCGGGGAGCTGTTTTTT. Translating gives CASQGLSNTGELFF.

The rearrangement links TRBV19 to TRBJ1-1, with 7 bases matching TRBD1. The CDR3 is 14 residues long. Germline CDR1 and CDR2: LNHDA and SQIVND (reference sequence). V trimming: 9 bases; J trimming: 4 bases; junction bases outside the gene matches: 11. In DNA form, the CDR3 reads TGTGCCAGCACTATGGGACAGTGGAGCACTGAAGCTTTCTTT. Protein product: CASTMGQWSTEAFF. The full variable domain, its missing parts supplied by reference TRBV19 and TRBJ1-1, is DGGITQSPKYLFRKEGQNVTLSCEQNLNHDAMYWYRQDPGQGLRLIYYSQIVNDFQKGDIAEGYSVSREKKESFPLTVTSAQKNPTAFYLCASTMGQWSTEAFFGQGTRLTVV.

This sequence joins TRBV27 and TRBJ1-2, with 7 bases that match TRBD1. Looked up from germline, CDR1 is MNHEY and CDR2 is SMNVEV (reference sequence). Trimming took 5 bases from V and 4 from J; bases not matched to a gene: 13. This CDR3 contains 16 residues. CDR3 region: CASSTISRGLAYGYTF. DNA for the CDR3: TGTGCCAGCAGTACAATCTCCAGGGGGTTGGCCTATGGCTACACCTTC.

On this clone: One end of the junction varies from germline; a read error may be responsible. The chain links TRBV29-1 to TRBJ2-5; a possible D gene is TRBD2 (6 bases). Germline V lookup: CDR1 SQVTM, CDR2 ANQGSEA. The CDR3 is 9 residues long. The CDR3 nucleotides are TGCAGCGTTGCTAGCTGGGGGGACTTC. This encodes CSVASWGDF. The variable domain in full, completed from reference TRBV29-1 and TRBJ2-5, reads SAVISQKPSRDICQRGTSLTIQCQVDSQVTMMFWYRQQPGQSLTLIATANQGSEATYESGFVIDKFPISRPNLTFSTLTVSNMSPEDSSIYLCSVASWGDFGPGTRLLVL.

The chain uses TRBV25-1 and TRBJ1-2, with 9 bases fitting TRBD1. Trimming at V came to 4 bases and at J to 6 bases, leaving 6 bases not matched to a gene. Germline assignment: CDR1 MGHDK and CDR2 SYGVNS. CDR3 length equals 14 residues. In nucleotides, the CDR3 is TGTGCCAGCAGTGTTTCCGGGACAGGGAATGGCTACACCTTC. Amino acid sequence: CASSVSGTGNGYTF.

For the CDR3, the DNA is TGTGCCAGCAGCGCTAGCCTTCTCGGTGGTACGCAGTATTTT. It encodes CASSASLLGGTQYF. The V and J genes are TRBV9 and TRBJ2-3; D may be TRBD2 (5 bases). Germline assignment: CDR1 SGDLS and CDR2 YYNGEE. The CDR3 is 14 amino acids. The V end lost 3 bases, the J end lost 8 bases, and 16 bases lay between the germline ends.

The chain joins TRBV7-8 to TRBJ2-1; 8 nucleotides match TRBD2. Germline CDR1 and CDR2: SGHVS and FQNEAQ. The CDR3 extends over 20 amino acids. V shed 5 bases and J 8 bases; nucleotides not matched to a gene: 26. This CDR3 reads CASSLNFGREAPTLRDEQFF. CDR3 DNA: TGTGCCAGCAGCCTTAACTTCGGGCGGGAGGCCCCGACTCTGAGAGATGAGCAGTTCTTC.

The chain joins TRBV6-4 to TRBJ2-7; tentatively, D is TRBD2 (6 bases). This CDR3 is built from 18 residues. Trimming stripped 0 bases from V and 1 base from J, with 19 bases between. Germline V gene lookup returns CDR1 MRHNA and CDR2 SNTAGT. CDR3 region: CASSDSERVNILSYEQYF. The CDR3 DNA follows: TGTGCCAGCAGTGACTCGGAGCGGGTAAATATTCTATCCTACGAGCAGTACTTC.

CDR3 nucleotides: TGTGCCACCAGCAGAGATCCCGGTGCAACTAATGAAAAACTGTTTTTT. Its protein product is CATSRDPGATNEKLFF. The rearrangement joins TRBV15 to TRBJ1-4, with D unclear. The CDR3 loop spans 16 amino acids. The V gene lost 0 bases and the J gene lost 0 bases, with 8 bases spanning the gap. Germline loops: CDR1 LNHNV, CDR2 YYDKDF (reference sequence).

CDR3 loop: CASSITWNTEAFF. For the CDR3, the DNA is TGTGCCAGTAGTATAACTTGGAACACTGAAGCTTTCTTT. J is TRBJ1-1 and V is TRBV19; no firm D call. The germline V and J ends were trimmed by 2 bases and 1 base, with 5 bases remaining between them. The CDR3 is made up of 13 amino acids. CDR1 is LNHDA, CDR2 SQIVND, per germline (reference sequence).

V and J are TRBV19 and TRBJ1-1; TRBD1 agrees at 8 bases. The J segment lost 2 bases and the V segment lost 6 bases, leaving 5 bases of the junction unmatched. Germline V gene lookup returns CDR1 LNHDA and CDR2 SQIVND (reference sequence). This CDR3 is 14 amino acids long. Here the CDR3 DNA reads TGTGCCAGTAGGCCGGGACAGGAAAACACTGAAGCTTTCTTT. It translates to CASRPGQENTEAFF.

This clone has only one observation. This chain joins TRBV2 and TRBJ2-1; 10 bases are shared with TRBD2. CDR3 length: 14 residues. Germline V CDR1 and CDR2: SNHLY, FYNNEI. Trimming at V came to 8 bases and at J to 8 bases, leaving 9 bases not matched to a gene. This CDR3 reads CASLWLAGVYEQFF. In DNA form, the CDR3 reads TGTGCCAGCCTCTGGCTAGCGGGAGTCTATGAGCAGTTCTTC.

The chain employs TRBV5-1 and TRBJ2-7, with 13 bases that match TRBD2. The V gene's germline CDR1 is SGHRS and CDR2 YFSETQ. The V gene end was trimmed by 6 bases and the J gene end by 1 base; junction bases not matched to a gene: 4. CDR3 length: 15 residues. For the CDR3, the DNA is TGCGCCAGCACCCGGACTAGCGGGGGATCCTACGAGCAGTACTTC. This gives the protein CASTRTSGGSYEQYF.

The chain combines TRBV9 with TRBJ2-1; TRBD2 matches at 11 bases. Germline values: CDR1 SGDLS, CDR2 YYNGEE. Losses at the gene ends were 3 bases for V and 4 bases for J; bases not matched to a gene: 3. This CDR3 is 15 amino acids long. In DNA form, the CDR3 reads TGTGCCAGCAGCGCCGGACTAGCGGGTTACAATGAGCAGTTCTTC. Translation gives CASSAGLAGYNEQFF.

V and J are TRBV19 and TRBJ2-1, with a weak D call TRBD2 (6 bases). The ends were cut back, 6 bases at V and 0 bases at J, with 15 bases in the middle. The CDR3 runs to 16 residues. The germline V gene has CDR1 LNHDA and CDR2 SQIVND (reference sequence). The CDR3 protein is CASRYSGLSSYNEQFF. CDR3 sequence (DNA): TGTGCCAGTAGGTATAGCGGTCTTAGCTCCTACAATGAGCAGTTCTTC.

The V gene is TRBV25-1, the J gene TRBJ1-4; TRBD1 matches 10 bases. The CDR3 sequence is 16 residues long. CDR1 is MGHDK, CDR2 SYGVNS, per germline. V was clipped by 6 bases and J by 3 bases; unmatched bases: 7. CDR3 nucleotides: TGTGCCAGCAGCTTGGGACAGGGGACGGCTAATGAAAAACTGTTTTTT. It encodes CASSLGQGTANEKLFF.